This passage covers 15 T cell receptor beta chains from one sample sequenced in a study of blood T cell repertoires in COVID-19. The method was immunoSEQ multiplex PCR; TCRdb's version includes in-frame clones alone and lacks a portion of them. The repertoire consists of hundreds of thousands of clones, with roughly nine tenths occurring once and the leading ten covering 2.4%. What was sequenced was PBMCs or T cells enriched from blood (not recorded which). The receptor set was obtained from a woman younger than 35 who had recovered from COVID-19.

This clone was recorded only once. The chain links TRBV5-1 to TRBJ1-6, with TRBD1 matching 7 bases. This CDR3 is built from 15 residues. Germline trimming cut 0 bases from V and 7 bases from J; bases unmatched to any gene: 4. Per the germline V gene, CDR1 is SGHRS and CDR2 is YFSETQ. The CDR3 sequence is CASSLAGTENSPLHF. DNA of the CDR3: TGCGCCAGCAGCTTGGCGGGGACAGAAAATTCACCCCTCCACTTT.

The V call is TRBV28, the J call TRBJ1-5; D call uncertain. Deletions cut 6 bases from V and 2 bases from J, with 20 bases between. The CDR3 contains 17 residues. Germline CDR1 is MDHEN and CDR2 is SYDVKM. As DNA, the CDR3 is TGTGCCAGCAGCCCGACGATCGGGGTGAGGGGCAATCAGCCCCAGCATTTT. As protein: CASSPTIGVRGNQPQHF.

A single count supports this clone. The V gene is TRBV19, the J gene TRBJ1-1, with TRBD1 matching 8 bases. The CDR3 loop spans 14 amino acids. Unmatched junction bases numbered 5, after V lost 5 bases and J lost 3 bases. Germline assignment: CDR1 LNHDA and CDR2 SQIVND (reference sequence). The CDR3 loop is CASSSGQGDTEAFF. In nucleotides, the CDR3 is TGTGCCAGTAGTTCCGGACAGGGCGACACTGAAGCTTTCTTT.

The chain combines TRBV20-1 with TRBJ1-5, with TRBD1 as a possible D gene (6 bases). Trimming removed 4 bases from V and 5 bases from J, with 6 bases in between. The CDR3 consists of 11 residues. CDR1 and CDR2 (germline): DFQATT, SNEGSKA (reference sequence). The CDR3 DNA sequence: TGCAGTGCTACAGGGGATCAGCCCCAGCATTTT. It is translated as CSATGDQPQHF.

The chain is built from TRBV11-3 and TRBJ1-5, with D unresolved. Trimming shortened V by 3 bases and J by 5 bases, and 20 bases separated the two germline ends. This CDR3 spans 17 amino acids. Germline CDR1 and CDR2: SGHNT and YENEEA. The CDR3: CASSFVVEGDGDQPQHF. Here the CDR3 DNA reads TGTGCCAGCAGCTTTGTGGTTGAGGGCGACGGTGATCAGCCCCAGCATTTT.

This clone was found once. This chain connects TRBV5-1 to TRBJ2-2; the match to TRBD1 covers 8 bases. V shed 2 bases, J shed 5 bases, and the junction held 8 bases outside the gene matches. This CDR3 is built from 16 residues. Germline V CDR1 and CDR2: SGHRS, YFSETQ. The CDR3 spells CASSFTGQGWTGELFF. The CDR3 DNA follows: TGCGCCAGCAGCTTCACTGGACAGGGATGGACCGGGGAGCTGTTTTTT.

The V call is TRBV15, the J call TRBJ2-5; 7 positions match TRBD2. The CDR3 extends over 16 amino acids. Germline loops: CDR1 LNHNV, CDR2 YYDKDF (reference sequence). With V trimmed by 0 bases and J by 7 bases, 11 bases remained unmatched. The CDR3 loop is CATSRDQRGRGGTQYF. The CDR3 DNA sequence: TGTGCCACCAGCAGAGACCAGCGGGGCCGGGGTGGGACCCAGTACTTC.

As DNA, the CDR3 is TGTGCCAGCAACCTCCGGGGGGAAATCTACGAGCAGTACTTC. Translated, it gives CASNLRGEIYEQYF. The J gene is TRBJ2-7, the V gene TRBV28; 7 bases are shared with TRBD2. This CDR3 spans 14 amino acids. Germline V gene data show CDR1 as MDHEN and CDR2 as SYDVKM. Losses at the gene ends were 7 bases for V and 3 bases for J; bases not matched to a gene: 9. The full variable domain, completed using reference TRBV28 and TRBJ2-7, is DVKVTQSSRYLVKRTGEKVFLECVQDMDHENMFWYRQDPGLGLRLIYFSYDVKMKEKGDIPEGYSVSREKKERFSLILESASTNQTSMYLCASNLRGEIYEQYFGPGTRLTVT.

V usage is TRBV10-3 and J usage is TRBJ1-1; D possibly corresponds to TRBD1 (5 bases). CDR1 is ENHRY and CDR2 is SYGVKD in the germline V gene. The ends were cut back, 10 bases at V and 5 bases at J, with 14 bases in the middle. The CDR3 runs 12 residues. The CDR3 loop reads CATKGQVTEAFF. The CDR3 bases are TGTGCCACGAAAGGACAAGTGACTGAAGCTTTCTTT.

This chain connects TRBV29-1 to TRBJ1-1, with D perhaps matching TRBD1 (5 bases). V shed 7 bases and J shed 0 bases, with 12 bases lying between them. The CDR3 covers 13 residues. Germline V CDR1 and CDR2: SQVTM, ANQGSEA. The CDR3: CSEGHVMNTEAFF. In DNA form, the CDR3 reads TGCAGCGAAGGACACGTCATGAACACTGAAGCTTTCTTT.

J is TRBJ1-1 and V is TRBV4-2; 7 bases match TRBD1. The J segment lost 1 base and the V segment lost 3 bases, leaving 5 bases of the junction unmatched. Germline CDR1 reads LGHNA; CDR2 reads YNFKEQ. The CDR3 totals 15 residues. The CDR3 nucleotides are TGTGCCAGCAGCCATTGGACAGGACAGAACACTGAAGCTTTCTTT. Amino acids: CASSHWTGQNTEAFF.

This sequence joins TRBV7-9 and TRBJ1-4; tentatively, D is TRBD1 (5 bases). The CDR3 totals 14 residues. The germline V gene has CDR1 SEHNR and CDR2 FQNEAQ (reference sequence). The V gene lost 4 bases and the J gene lost 8 bases, with 14 bases spanning the gap. Written as DNA, the CDR3 is TGTGCCAGCAGCTCCGGGGGGACGAGCGAAAAACTGTTTTTT. Its translation: CASSSGGTSEKLFF.

The rearrangement joins TRBV3-1 (or the pseudogene TRBV3-2) to TRBJ2-1; 7 nucleotides line up with TRBD1. This CDR3 spans 14 amino acids. Per the germline V gene, CDR1 is LGHDT and CDR2 is YNNKEL (reference sequence). Trimming at V came to 4 bases and at J to 1 base, leaving 1 base not matched to a gene. The CDR3 DNA reads TGTGCCAGCAGCCCGGGACAGTCCTACAATGAGCAGTTCTTC. Its protein product is CASSPGQSYNEQFF.

The chain recombines TRBV5-1 with TRBJ2-1, with TRBD2 matching over 7 bases. CDR1 is SGHRS, CDR2 YFSETQ, per germline. The V gene end was trimmed by 1 base and the J gene end by 3 bases; junction bases not matched to a gene: 4. The CDR3 covers 15 residues. This chain's CDR3 is CASSLIRGVYNEQFF. CDR3 bases: TGCGCCAGCAGCTTGATCCGGGGGGTCTACAATGAGCAGTTCTTC.

The chain employs TRBV19 and TRBJ1-1, with TRBD1 matching 12 bases. The ends lost 7 bases at V and 5 bases at J; junction bases unmatched: 11. There are 16 residues in the CDR3. From germline, CDR1 is LNHDA and CDR2 SQIVND (reference sequence). CDR3 loop: CASNKGTGGARTEAFF. CDR3 nucleotide sequence: TGTGCCAGTAATAAAGGGACAGGGGGCGCTAGGACTGAAGCTTTCTTT.